Following are 10 T cell receptor beta chains from one sample sequenced in a study of OX40 agonist ivuxolimab in advanced cancers. Generated by immunoSEQ multiplex PCR, the TCRdb table keeps only in-frame clones and is missing some. The data contain fewer than 85,000 clones, about three quarters of them seen just once; the ten biggest clones take up over 1.5%. The sequenced sample was CD4+ or CD8+ T cells sorted from blood, obtained in a trial of the OX40 agonist ivuxolimab. Every receptor here comes from an adult with an advanced solid tumor such as melanoma, head and neck, liver or kidney cancer.

J is TRBJ2-5 and V is TRBV29-1; D is undetermined. The V end was cut by 4 bases, the J end by 1 base, with 1 base between. Germline V gene sequence: CDR1 SQVTM, CDR2 ANQGSEA. The CDR3 has 10 residues. The CDR3 DNA is TGCAGCGTTGCCCAAGAGACCCAGTACTTC. Its translation is CSVAQETQYF.

V is TRBV4-2 and J is TRBJ2-5; TRBD2 matches 8 bases. The CDR3 is 16 amino acids. V gave up 0 bases and J gave up 5 bases; unmatched junction bases: 8. The germline V gene has CDR1 LGHNA and CDR2 YNFKEQ. CDR3 DNA: TGTGCCAGCAGCCAAGATAAAGGGACTAGTGAGGAGACCCAGTACTTC. Its translation is CASSQDKGTSEETQYF.

The V gene is TRBV7-9, the J gene TRBJ2-1, with D uncertain. V was shortened by 5 bases and J by 7 bases, with 12 bases between the two germline ends. CDR1 is SEHNR and CDR2 is FQNEAQ in the germline V gene (reference sequence). The CDR3 length is 13 residues. Written as DNA, the CDR3 is TGTGCCAGCAGCCGAGGTGGGTGGAATGAGCAGTTCTTC. It encodes CASSRGGWNEQFF.

The J gene is TRBJ1-2, the V gene TRBV6-1; D is ambiguous. Trimming took off 8 bases at V and 2 bases at J, with 9 bases between the two ends. Germline lookup yields CDR1 MNHNS and CDR2 SASEGT. This CDR3 contains 12 residues. DNA of the CDR3: TGTGCCAGCGAAAGATCGAACTATGGCTACACCTTC. It specifies CASERSNYGYTF.

The chain joins TRBV28 to TRBJ2-1, with D perhaps given as TRBD1 or TRBD2 (6 bases each). V lost 3 bases and J lost 5, with 17 bases in between. Germline V gene lookup returns CDR1 MDHEN and CDR2 SYDVKM. The CDR3 is made up of 16 amino acids. The CDR3 coding sequence is TGTGCCAGCAGTTTCCCCCTTTGGGGGGCAAACAATGAGCAGTTCTTC. This codes for CASSFPLWGANNEQFF.

The rearrangement joins TRBV6-6 to TRBJ2-1; D may be TRBD2 (6 bases). The V gene's germline CDR1 is MNHNY and CDR2 SVGAGI (reference sequence). This CDR3 comprises 12 residues. In nucleotides, the CDR3 is TGTGTTACGGCGGGGATTTACAATGAGCAGTTCTTC. Its translation is CVTAGIYNEQFF.

This clone was counted only a few times. The V and J genes are TRBV6-5 and TRBJ2-7, with D possibly being TRBD1 (7 bases). Looked up from germline, CDR1 is MNHEY and CDR2 is SVGAGI. V lost 5 bases, J lost 7 bases, and 15 bases lay in between. The CDR3 sequence is 13 residues long. CDR3 coding DNA: TGTGCCAGCAGTCGGGGGACAGACTCTGAGCAGTACTTC. Translation gives CASSRGTDSEQYF.

J is TRBJ1-4 and V is TRBV19; tentatively, D is TRBD1 (5 bases). CDR3 length: 17 residues. From germline, CDR1 is LNHDA and CDR2 SQIVND (reference sequence). With 6 bases removed from V and 0 bases from J, the gap between germline ends came to 17 bases. In nucleotides, the CDR3 is TGTGCCAGTAGCGATGGAGGACAACTTCCAACTAATGAAAAACTGTTTTTT. This gives the protein CASSDGGQLPTNEKLFF. The full variable domain, in which reference TRBV19 and TRBJ1-4 provide the parts outside the CDR3, is DGGITQSPKYLFRKEGQNVTLSCEQNLNHDAMYWYRQDPGQGLRLIYYSQIVNDFQKGDIAEGYSVSREKKESFPLTVTSAQKNPTAFYLCASSDGGQLPTNEKLFFGSGTQLSVL.

The table lists this clone with a few counts. The V gene is TRBV4-1, the J gene TRBJ1-2; D not certain. CDR3 length: 16 residues. Germline CDR1 and CDR2: MGHRA and YSYEKL. V lost 1 base to trimming and J lost 1 base, with 13 bases between them. The CDR3 nucleotides read TGCGCCAGCAGCCAAGTCTTAGCCTCTGATAACTATGGCTACACCTTC. Its translation: CASSQVLASDNYGYTF.

CDR3 sequence: CASSAGNREAFF. The CDR3 DNA follows: TGTGCCAGCAGCGCCGGGAACCGTGAAGCTTTCTTT. V gene TRBV9 combines with J gene TRBJ1-1; unclear D gene. In germline, CDR1 is SGDLS, CDR2 YYNGEE. The CDR3 loop spans 12 amino acids. V was cut by 3 bases and J by 7 bases, with 10 bases left in between.